This TCR beta chain emerged from a study of cytomegalovirus exposure and HLA in healthy donors. V was pared by 6 bases and J by 0 bases, with 13 bases between. From germline, CDR1 is KGHSH and CDR2 LQKENI. The CDR3 loop spans 15 amino acids. To note about this clone: The target antigen is unknown.

All the people who gave samples were healthy bone marrow donors. 13 Jbeta primers and 60 Vbeta primers were used for the PCR. Profiled with immunoSEQ multiplex PCR; TCRdb holds only in-frame clones, not every one. The sample consists of around 110,000 clones, about 74% of them appearing once. Overall study results and limits: Near-uniform donor sequencing depth was presumed by presence/absence analyses. Fewer N-insertions than the roughly 630-donor mean were reportedly shown by an Asian-associated ancestry cluster in a later analysis. Researchers left out some V segments, among them TRBV6-2 and TRBV6-3, as indistinguishable.

V usage is TRBV18 and J usage is TRBJ2-3; no firm D call. The sequenced material came from PBMCs. The TCR sequence derives from a middle-aged woman in good health and CMV-seropositive. In nucleotides, the CDR3 is TGTGCCAGCTCGCCAGCCAGCGTTAGCACAGATACGCAGTATTTT. It specifies CASSPASVSTDTQYF.